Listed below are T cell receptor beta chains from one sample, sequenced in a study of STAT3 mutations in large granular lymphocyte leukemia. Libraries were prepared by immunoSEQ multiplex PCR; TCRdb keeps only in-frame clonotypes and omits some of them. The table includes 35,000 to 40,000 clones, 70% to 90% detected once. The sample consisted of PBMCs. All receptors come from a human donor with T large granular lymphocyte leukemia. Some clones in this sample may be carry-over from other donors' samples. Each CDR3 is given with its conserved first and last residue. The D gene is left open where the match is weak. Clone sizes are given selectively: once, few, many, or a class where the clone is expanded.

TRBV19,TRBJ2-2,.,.,TGTGCCAGTACTCCTCCTAGTAAGGTCGACACCGGGGAGCTGTTTTTT,CASTPPSKVDTGELFF
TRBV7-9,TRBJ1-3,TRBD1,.,TGTGCCAGCAGGACCACAGGGGAAGGAAACACCATATATTTT,CASRTTGEGNTIYF
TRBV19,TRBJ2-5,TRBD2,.,TGTGCCAGTAGTATCAAGCGGGGTGGAGAGACCCAGTACTTC,CASSIKRGGETQYF
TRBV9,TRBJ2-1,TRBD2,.,TGTGCCAGCAGCGCCCCGGGACTAGTCGGCTCTGAGCAGTTCTTC,CASSAPGLVGSEQFF
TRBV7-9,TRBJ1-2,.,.,TGTGCCAGCAGCTTATATCGGGGCAGTACTAACTATGGCTACACCTTC,CASSLYRGSTNYGYTF
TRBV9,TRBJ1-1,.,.,TGTGCCAGCAGCGTAGGCCAGGGTGGGACGGACACTGAAGCTTTCTTT,CASSVGQGGTDTEAFF
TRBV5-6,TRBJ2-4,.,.,TGTGCCAGCAGCGAGGGAGGCAAAGGTTCTGCCATTCAGTACTTC,CASSEGGKGSAIQYF
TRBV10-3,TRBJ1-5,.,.,TGTGCCATCAGGGCCGACACCGCAAGCAATCAGCCCCAGCATTTT,CAIRADTASNQPQHF
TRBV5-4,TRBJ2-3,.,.,TGTGCCAGCAGCTTGAGGATCGGGGCGAGCACAGATACGCAGTATTTT,CASSLRIGASTDTQYF
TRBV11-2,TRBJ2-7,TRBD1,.,TGTGCCAGCAGCCAAACAGGGGACGAGCAGTACTTC,CASSQTGDEQYF
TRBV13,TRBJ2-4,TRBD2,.,TGTGCCAGCAGCTTAGAAGCGGGATTAGCCAAAAACATTCAGTACTTC,CASSLEAGLAKNIQYF
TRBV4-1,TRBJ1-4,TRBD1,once,TGCGCCAGCAGCCAAGATCCCGGGACAGCTAATGAAAAACTGTTTTTT,CASSQDPGTANEKLFF
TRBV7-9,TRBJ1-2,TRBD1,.,TGTGCCAGCAGCACCGGACAGGGGGTGGGCTATGGCTACACCTTC,CASSTGQGVGYGYTF
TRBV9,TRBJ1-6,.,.,TGTGCCAGCAGGAGGGACTGGAGCTCCTATAATTCACCCCTCCACTTT,CASRRDWSSYNSPLHF
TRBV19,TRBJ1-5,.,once,TGTGCCAGTAGTACTTGGACAGAGAACAATCAGCCCCAGCATTTT,CASSTWTENNQPQHF
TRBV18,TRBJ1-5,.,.,TGTGCCAGCTCACCAAAACGGGTTCAGCCCCAGCATTTT,CASSPKRVQPQHF
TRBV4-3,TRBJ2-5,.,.,TGCGCCAGCAGCCCCCGGGCGGGTCTCCAAGAGACCCAGTACTTC,CASSPRAGLQETQYF
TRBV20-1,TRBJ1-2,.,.,TGCAGTGGTGGAGGGAACTATGGCTACACCTTC,CSGGGNYGYTF
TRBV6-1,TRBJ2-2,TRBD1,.,TGTGCCAGCACTCAGCAGGGGGCCGGGGAGCTGTTTTTT,CASTQQGAGELFF
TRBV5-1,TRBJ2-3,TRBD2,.,TGCGCCAGCAGCTTTATGGGAGCTAGCGGGGCCGCAGATACGCAGTATTTT,CASSFMGASGAADTQYF
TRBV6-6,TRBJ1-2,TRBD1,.,TGTGCCAGCGGCGAACAGGGGGCCGAGGCCTATGGCTACACCTTC,CASGEQGAEAYGYTF
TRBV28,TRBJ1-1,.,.,TGTGCCAGCAGTTCCCGGATGAGAGGCACTGAAGCTTTCTTT,CASSSRMRGTEAFF
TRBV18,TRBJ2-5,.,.,TGTGCCAGCTCACCACCACAGGGTCGGGAGACCCAGTACTTC,CASSPPQGRETQYF
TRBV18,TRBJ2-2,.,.,TGTGCCAGCTCACCAATAAAGGGGGACACCGGGGAGCTGTTTTTT,CASSPIKGDTGELFF
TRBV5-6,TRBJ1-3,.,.,TGTGCCAGCAGCTTGAGCGGTCGAAACACCATATATTTT,CASSLSGRNTIYF
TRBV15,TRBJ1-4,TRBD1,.,TGTGCCACCAGCAGACAGGGGGCAGCTGAAAAACTGTTTTTT,CATSRQGAAEKLFF
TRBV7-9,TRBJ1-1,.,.,TGTGCCAGCAGCTTAGGAGGCGGGAACACTGAAGCTTTCTTT,CASSLGGGNTEAFF
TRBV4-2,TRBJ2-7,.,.,TGTGCCAGCAGCCAACCAGGCGGGTCAGCGGTAGAGCAGTACTTC,CASSQPGGSAVEQYF
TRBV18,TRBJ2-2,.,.,TGTGCCAGCTCAGAACTTTCGGCCGGGGAGCTGTTTTTT,CASSELSAGELFF
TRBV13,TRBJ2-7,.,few,TGTGCCAGCGCTGGCCCCCCTACCCGGGAGCAGTACTTC,CASAGPPTREQYF
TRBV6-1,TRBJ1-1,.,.,TGTGCCAGCAGTGTCCGGTCCCCCACTGAAGCTTTCTTT,CASSVRSPTEAFF
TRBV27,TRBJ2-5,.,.,TGTGCCAGCAGTCGTCAGGCAACACAAGAGACCCAGTACTTC,CASSRQATQETQYF
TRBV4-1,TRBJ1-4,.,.,TGCGCCAGCAGCCTAGACAGGACAACTAATGAAAAACTGTTTTTT,CASSLDRTTNEKLFF
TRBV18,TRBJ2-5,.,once,TGTGCCAGCTCACCACCGAGGGCCGGAGAGACCCAGTACTTC,CASSPPRAGETQYF
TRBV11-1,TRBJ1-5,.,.,TGTGCCAGCAGCTTAGGCGTTCATCAGCCCCAGCATTTT,CASSLGVHQPQHF
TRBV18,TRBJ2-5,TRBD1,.,TGTGCCAGCTCACAAGAAACAGGGGAGTCAGAGACCCAGTACTTC,CASSQETGESETQYF
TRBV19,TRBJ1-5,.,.,TGTGCCAGTAGAAGTGGAGACTATAGCAATCAGCCCCAGCATTTT,CASRSGDYSNQPQHF
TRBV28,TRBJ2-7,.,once,TGTGCCAGCAGCGTGGGGTCTTCCTACGAGCAGTACTTC,CASSVGSSYEQYF
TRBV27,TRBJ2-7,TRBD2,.,TGTGCCAGCAGCCCAATCCTACTAGCGGGACCCTACGAGCAGTACTTC,CASSPILLAGPYEQYF
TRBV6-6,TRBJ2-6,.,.,TGTGCCAGCAGAATAGAAAGTTCTGGGGCCAACGTCCTGACTTTC,CASRIESSGANVLTF
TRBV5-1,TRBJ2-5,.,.,TGCGCCAGCAGCCTCCGGTGGGGCGGTTCGGAGACCCAGTACTTC,CASSLRWGGSETQYF
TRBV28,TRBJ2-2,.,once,TGTGCCACCACCCCTACGCGGCAGACCAACACCGGGGAGCTGTTTTTT,CATTPTRQTNTGELFF
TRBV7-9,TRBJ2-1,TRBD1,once,TGTGCCAGCAGCTTAGGAGTAACAGGGGGCAGGAATGAGCAGTTCTTC,CASSLGVTGGRNEQFF
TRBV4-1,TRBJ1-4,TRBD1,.,TGCGCCAGCAGCCCCCGACAGGGTAAAAATGAAAAACTGTTTTTT,CASSPRQGKNEKLFF
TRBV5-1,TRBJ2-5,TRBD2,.,TGCGCCAGCAGCTTGGATCCGGGGGGGCAAGAGACCCAGTACTTC,CASSLDPGGQETQYF
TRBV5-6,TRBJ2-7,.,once,TGTGCCAGCAGCTTGGCCGTCTCGAACCCGTTGATATACGAGCAGTACTTC,CASSLAVSNPLIYEQYF
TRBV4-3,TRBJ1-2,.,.,TGCGCCAGCAGCCAAGATCTCTCATGGGGAACCGCTGGCTACACCTTC,CASSQDLSWGTAGYTF
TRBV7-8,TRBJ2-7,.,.,TGTGCCAGCAGCTTGCCCGAGGATAGGCCGGGCTCCTACGAGCAGTACTTC,CASSLPEDRPGSYEQYF
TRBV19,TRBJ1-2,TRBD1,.,TGTGCCAGTAGTACAGGGGGCGGTTATGGCTACACCTTC,CASSTGGGYGYTF
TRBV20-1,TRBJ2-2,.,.,TGCAGTGTGGCGGAATCCGGGGAGCTGTTTTTT,CSVAESGELFF